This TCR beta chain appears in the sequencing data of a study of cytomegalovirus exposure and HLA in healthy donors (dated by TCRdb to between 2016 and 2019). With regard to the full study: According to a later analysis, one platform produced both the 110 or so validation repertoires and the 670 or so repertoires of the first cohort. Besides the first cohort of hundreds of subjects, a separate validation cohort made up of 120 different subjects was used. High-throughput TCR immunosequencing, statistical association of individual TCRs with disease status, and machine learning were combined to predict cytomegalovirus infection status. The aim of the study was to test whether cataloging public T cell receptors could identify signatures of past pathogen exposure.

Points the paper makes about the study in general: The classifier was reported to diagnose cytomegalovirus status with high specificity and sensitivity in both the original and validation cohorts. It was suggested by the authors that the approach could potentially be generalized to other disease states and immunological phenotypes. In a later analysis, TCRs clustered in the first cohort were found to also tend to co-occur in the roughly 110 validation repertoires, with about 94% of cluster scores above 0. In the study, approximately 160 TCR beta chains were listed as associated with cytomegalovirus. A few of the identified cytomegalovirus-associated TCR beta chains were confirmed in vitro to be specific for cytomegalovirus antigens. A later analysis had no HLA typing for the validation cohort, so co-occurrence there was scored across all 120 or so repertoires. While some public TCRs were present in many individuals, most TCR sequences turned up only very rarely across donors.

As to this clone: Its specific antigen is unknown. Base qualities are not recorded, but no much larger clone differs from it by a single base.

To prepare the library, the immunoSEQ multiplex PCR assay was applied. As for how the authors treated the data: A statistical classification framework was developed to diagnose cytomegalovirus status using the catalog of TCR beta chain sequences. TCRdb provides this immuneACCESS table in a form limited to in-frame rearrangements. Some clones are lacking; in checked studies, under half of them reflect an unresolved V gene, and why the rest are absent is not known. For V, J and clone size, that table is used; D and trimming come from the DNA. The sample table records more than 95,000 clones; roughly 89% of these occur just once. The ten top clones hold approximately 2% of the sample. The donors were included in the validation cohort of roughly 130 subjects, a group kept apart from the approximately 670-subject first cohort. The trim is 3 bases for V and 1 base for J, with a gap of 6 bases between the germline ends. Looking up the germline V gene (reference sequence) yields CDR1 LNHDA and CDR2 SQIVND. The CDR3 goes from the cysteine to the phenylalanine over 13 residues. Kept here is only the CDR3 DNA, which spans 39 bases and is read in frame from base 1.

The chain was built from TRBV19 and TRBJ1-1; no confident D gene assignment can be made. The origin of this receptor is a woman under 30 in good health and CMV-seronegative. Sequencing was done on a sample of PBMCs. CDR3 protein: CASSIGRNTEAFF. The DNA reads TGTGCCAGTAGTATTGGGAGGAACACTGAAGCTTTCTTT.